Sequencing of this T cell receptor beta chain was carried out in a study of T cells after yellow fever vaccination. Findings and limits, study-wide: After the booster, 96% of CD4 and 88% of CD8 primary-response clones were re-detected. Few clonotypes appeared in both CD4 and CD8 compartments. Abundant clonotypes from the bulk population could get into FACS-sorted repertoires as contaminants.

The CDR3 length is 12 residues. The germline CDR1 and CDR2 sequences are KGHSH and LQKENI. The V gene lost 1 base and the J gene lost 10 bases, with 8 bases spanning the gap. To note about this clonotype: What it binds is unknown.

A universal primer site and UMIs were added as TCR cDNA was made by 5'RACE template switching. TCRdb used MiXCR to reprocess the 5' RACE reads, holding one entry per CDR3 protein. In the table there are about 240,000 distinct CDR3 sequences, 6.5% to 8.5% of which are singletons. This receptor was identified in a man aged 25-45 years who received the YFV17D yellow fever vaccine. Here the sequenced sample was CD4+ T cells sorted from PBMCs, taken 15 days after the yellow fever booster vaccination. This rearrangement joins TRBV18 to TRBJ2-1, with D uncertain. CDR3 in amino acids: CASSPLGWEQFF. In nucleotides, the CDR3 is TGTGCCAGCTCACCACTGGGGTGGGAGCAGTTCTTC.